The 30 T cell receptor beta chains below were found in one sample sequenced in a study of shared clonotypes between healthy human individuals. Assay: immunoSEQ multiplex PCR; the TCRdb copy retains only in-frame clones and omits some. Of some 490,000 clones in the sample, around 85% were seen once. What was sequenced was PBMCs. These receptors originate from a woman in her 40s in good health. Some clones in this sample may be carry-over from other donors' samples.

The table lists this clone with a few counts. The same CDR3 arises from other DNA sequences in this sample as well. V gene TRBV7-9 combines with J gene TRBJ2-2; D gene unclear. The V end was cut by 1 base, the J end by 5 bases, with 5 bases between. The germline V gene encodes CDR1 SEHNR and CDR2 FQNEAQ (reference sequence). This CDR3 has 13 amino acids. The CDR3 loop is CASSLGGTGELFF. Written as DNA, the CDR3 is TGTGCCAGCAGCTTAGGAGGTACCGGGGAGCTGTTTTTT.

This clone appeared once. The rearrangement uses TRBV28 and TRBJ1-5; tentative D call: TRBD1 (5 bases). CDR1 and CDR2 from the germline V gene are MDHEN and SYDVKM. V was cut by 5 bases and J by 5 bases, with 13 bases left in between. The CDR3 is made up of 14 amino acids. This chain's CDR3 is CASSGALRDQPQHF. The CDR3 region has the DNA TGTGCCAGCAGTGGGGCCCTTAGGGATCAGCCCCAGCATTTT.

On this clone itself: A far larger clone is one base from this, pointing to a likely read error. The sample holds other DNA sequences that translate to the same CDR3. This chain uses TRBV29-1 with TRBJ1-2; D may be TRBD1 (5 bases). CDR1 and CDR2 (germline): SQVTM, ANQGSEA. CDR3 length: 12 residues. The CDR3 loop reads CSVGTSNYGYTF. In nucleotides, the CDR3 is TGCAGCGTTGGGACATCAAACTACGGCTACACCTTC.

On this clone: A far bigger clonotype differs at one base, so this is likely a read error. The rearrangement joins TRBV4-2 to TRBJ2-7; 7 bases agree with TRBD2. Germline loops: CDR1 LGHNA, CDR2 YNFKEQ. The CDR3 is made up of 16 amino acids. This CDR3 reads CAGSQELAVNSYEQYF. The CDR3 DNA is TGTGCCGGCAGCCAAGAGCTAGCGGTTAACTCCTACGAGCAGTACTTC.

The chain has TRBV6-6 and TRBJ2-7, with D uncertain. Looked up from germline, CDR1 is MNHNY and CDR2 is SVGAGI (reference sequence). This CDR3 has 12 residues. Trimming left V 6 bases short and J 5 bases short, with 11 bases between. CDR3 DNA sequence: TGTGCCAGCAGACCACATGGCCACGAGCAGTACTTC. Translation gives CASRPHGHEQYF.

This chain uses TRBV4-2 with TRBJ1-2; 9 positions agree with TRBD1. Germline V gene sequence: CDR1 LGHNA, CDR2 YNFKEQ. V shed 5 bases and J 3 bases; nucleotides not matched to a gene: 4. The CDR3 spans 14 residues. The CDR3 DNA sequence: TGTGCCAGCAGCTTCGGGGACAGGGACTATGGCTACACCTTC. It encodes CASSFGDRDYGYTF.

This clone was picked up one time. This likely traces to a read error, being one base from a far larger clone. Other DNA sequences from this sample encode an identical CDR3 as well. This chain uses TRBV30 with TRBJ1-1; no clear D. The CDR3 runs 16 residues. V gave up 0 bases and J gave up 1 base, with 15 bases separating them. CDR1 and CDR2 from the germline V gene are GTSNPN and SVGIG (reference sequence). CDR3 bases: TGTGCCTGGAGTGTACCGTCCCCTTCTGGGAACACTGAAGCTTTCTTT. Its protein is CAWSVPSPSGNTEAFF.

This clone was seen just once. V gene TRBV6-5 combines with J gene TRBJ2-7; D may be TRBD1 (6 bases). Deletions cut 5 bases from V and 2 bases from J, with 16 bases between. CDR3 length: 15 residues. The germline CDR1 and CDR2 sequences are MNHEY and SVGAGI. Here the CDR3 DNA reads TGTGCCAGCAGTCCGCGCCGGGACACCACCTACGAGCAGTACTTC. This sequence encodes CASSPRRDTTYEQYF.

About this clone itself: Possible read error: a much larger clone is one base away. Written as DNA, the CDR3 is TGTGCCAGCAGCCCCGGGGGGGACGGTCAGCCCCAGCATTTT. Translated: CASSPGGDGQPQHF. V is TRBV5-4 and J is TRBJ1-5; D may be TRBD1 (5 bases). Per the germline V gene, CDR1 is SGHNT and CDR2 is YYREEE (reference sequence). The CDR3 spans 14 residues. Trimming took off 4 bases at V and 6 bases at J, with 14 bases between the two ends.

This rearrangement joins TRBV28 to TRBJ1-2; no firm D call. Germline V lookup: CDR1 MDHEN, CDR2 SYDVKM. CDR3 length: 13 amino acids. Deletions cut 6 bases from V and 7 bases from J, with 15 bases between. CDR3 in amino acids: CASRKPGEGGYTF. In DNA form, the CDR3 reads TGTGCCAGCAGGAAACCCGGTGAAGGTGGCTACACCTTC.

This clone was detected only once. A read error likely explains this, since a far larger clone differs by one base. This chain connects TRBV7-2 to TRBJ2-5; TRBD2 matches at 8 bases. The germline CDR1 and CDR2 sequences are SGHTA and FQGNSA. This CDR3 has 15 amino acids. The DNA of the CDR3 is TGTGCCAGCAGCTTAGCTAGCGGGATCGGGGAGACCAAGTACTTC. Protein: CASSLASGIGETKYF.

Note on this clone: A far larger clone is off by one base, so a read error is likely. The same CDR3 is also encoded by other DNA sequences in this sample. The gene calls are TRBV9 and TRBJ2-2, with 12 bases matching TRBD1. J lost 8 bases, V lost 0 bases, and 8 bases had no gene match. The CDR3 covers 17 residues. Germline V gene sequence: CDR1 SGDLS, CDR2 YYNGEE. CDR3 region: CASSVDAGQGAEGELFF. The CDR3 coding sequence is TGTGCCAGCAGCGTAGACGCGGGACAGGGGGCAGAGGGGGAGCTGTTTTTT.

This clone came up a few times. V usage is TRBV28 and J usage is TRBJ1-5; possible D gene TRBD1, 5 bases. V was pared by 5 bases and J by 4 bases, with 15 bases between. Germline CDR1 and CDR2: MDHEN and SYDVKM. The CDR3 runs 15 residues. The CDR3 DNA is TGTGCCAGCAGTGCAGGGAAACGGGGAAATCAGCCCCAGCATTTT. As protein: CASSAGKRGNQPQHF. Full variable domain (rest looked up from reference TRBV28 and TRBJ1-5): DVKVTQSSRYLVKRTGEKVFLECVQDMDHENMFWYRQDPGLGLRLIYFSYDVKMKEKGDIPEGYSVSREKKERFSLILESASTNQTSMYLCASSAGKRGNQPQHFGDGTRLSIL.

The rearrangement uses TRBV11-2 and TRBJ2-7, with D tentatively TRBD1 or TRBD2 (6 bases each). The CDR3 is 14 amino acids. Trimming took 5 bases from V and 2 from J, leaving 13 bases between them. Germline values: CDR1 SGHAT, CDR2 FQNNGV. The CDR3 DNA reads TGTGCCAGCAGCACATACAGGGAGGCCTACGAGCAGTACTTC. Its protein is CASSTYREAYEQYF.

The chain links TRBV7-3 to TRBJ2-1; D gene unclear. CDR1 is SGHTA and CDR2 is FQGTGA in the germline V gene. V lost 4 bases to trimming and J lost 1 base, with 5 bases between them. CDR3 length: 13 residues. The CDR3 loop is CASSYRSYNEQFF. The CDR3 nucleotides read TGTGCCAGCAGCTACAGATCCTACAATGAGCAGTTCTTC.

J is TRBJ2-2 and V is TRBV30; D might be TRBD1 or TRBD2, each matching 5 bases. CDR1 and CDR2 (germline): GTSNPN, SVGIG (reference sequence). The CDR3 is 14 amino acids. The ends were cut back, 0 bases at V and 6 bases at J, with 11 bases in the middle. CDR3 sequence: CAWSVLVGPGELFF. In DNA form, the CDR3 reads TGTGCCTGGAGTGTACTCGTGGGACCCGGGGAGCTGTTTTTT.

The chain has TRBV15 and TRBJ2-7; possibly TRBD1 or TRBD2 for D (5 bases each). The CDR3 consists of 20 residues. V lost 0 bases and J 4 bases, leaving 28 bases between the germline ends. Per germline, CDR1 LNHNV and CDR2 YYDKDF (reference sequence). DNA for the CDR3: TGTGCCACCAGCAGAGACAGGGATTGGGGAGCTGAACCACATCGGTACGAGCAGTACTTC. Translated: CATSRDRDWGAEPHRYEQYF. The full variable domain, its missing parts supplied by reference TRBV15 and TRBJ2-7, is DAMVIQNPRYQVTQFGKPVTLSCSQTLNHNVMYWYQQKSSQAPKLLFHYYDKDFNNEADTPDNFQSRRPNTSFCFLDIRSPGLGDTAMYLCATSRDRDWGAEPHRYEQYFGPGTRLTVT.

The chain couples TRBV28 to TRBJ2-3, with TRBD2 matching 9 bases. CDR1 and CDR2 (germline): MDHEN, SYDVKM. The CDR3 length is 18 residues. J gave up 4 bases and V 4 bases, and 15 bases lay outside the gene matches. CDR3 sequence reads: CASSSPTSRSGSADTQYF. The DNA for the CDR3 is TGTGCCAGCAGTTCCCCGACCTCGCGTAGCGGGAGCGCAGATACGCAGTATTTT.

V gene TRBV30 combines with J gene TRBJ2-1; TRBD2 is a possible D gene (6 bases). The CDR3 is 14 residues long. Germline V gene lookup returns CDR1 GTSNPN and CDR2 SVGIG (reference sequence). V was clipped by 7 bases and J by 2 bases, with 15 bases between them. The CDR3 reads CALRSSVPYNEQFF. CDR3 nucleotides: TGTGCCTTACGCTCTAGCGTCCCCTACAATGAGCAGTTCTTC.

The chain has TRBV7-2 and TRBJ2-7, with 9 bases that match TRBD1. Germline CDR1 reads SGHTA; CDR2 reads FQGNSA. The CDR3 runs to 16 residues. Unmatched junction bases numbered 11, after V lost 3 bases and J lost 5 bases. Here the CDR3 DNA reads TGTGCCAGCAGCTTCCAAACCGGGACAGGGTTTCACGAGCAGTACTTC. Amino acids: CASSFQTGTGFHEQYF.

This clone was found a few times. The chain uses TRBV14 and TRBJ1-1, with no clear D. Trimming cost V 1 base and J 6 bases, with 6 bases left between them. The germline CDR1 and CDR2 sequences are SGHDN and FVKESK. This CDR3 contains 12 residues. As DNA, the CDR3 is TGTGCCAGCAGCCAAGGGGTTGCTGAAGCTTTCTTT. Its protein product is CASSQGVAEAFF.

The chain uses TRBV9 and TRBJ2-1, with a possible D match to TRBD2 (6 bases). The ends were cut back, 4 bases at V and 9 bases at J, with 23 bases in the middle. Germline loops: CDR1 SGDLS, CDR2 YYNGEE. CDR3 size: 16 residues. This chain's CDR3 is CASSPTGGVGYIEQFF. The DNA for the CDR3 is TGTGCCAGCAGCCCGACCGGGGGAGTTGGATATATTGAGCAGTTCTTC.

The V call is TRBV29-1, the J call TRBJ2-3; 14 bases are shared with TRBD2. The germline V gene encodes CDR1 SQVTM and CDR2 ANQGSEA. J was trimmed by 8 bases and V by 3 bases; bases with no gene match: 13. The CDR3 extends over 17 amino acids. The CDR3 loop is CSVDGTSGRVALGTQYF. For the CDR3, the DNA is TGCAGCGTTGACGGGACTAGCGGGAGAGTCGCGTTGGGTACGCAGTATTTT.

A single count supports this clone. The junction shows a germline mismatch at one end, possibly a read error. The rearrangement uses TRBV7-9 and TRBJ2-7, with 7 bases that match TRBD2. Germline CDR1 is SEHNR and CDR2 is FQNEAQ (reference sequence). The CDR3 is 15 residues long. CDR3 DNA sequence: TGTGCCAGCAGCCCCGAGCGGGGATTCTCCCACGAGCAGTACTTC. Residues: CASSPERGFSHEQYF.

This chain joins TRBV28 and TRBJ1-2; 7 nucleotides agree with TRBD1. The CDR3 totals 16 residues. J lost 4 bases, V lost 4 bases, and 12 bases had no gene match. Per germline, CDR1 MDHEN and CDR2 SYDVKM. The CDR3 sequence is CASSSPRGGGGYGYTF. The CDR3 DNA reads as TGTGCCAGCAGTTCTCCCCGGGGAGGGGGCGGCTATGGCTACACCTTC.

This rearrangement joins TRBV4-1 to TRBJ2-1; no clear D gene. CDR1 is MGHRA and CDR2 is YSYEKL in the germline V gene. The CDR3 is 16 amino acids. The V gene lost 1 base and the J gene lost 6 bases, with 16 bases spanning the gap. CDR3 protein: CASSQVPPSASNEQFF. The CDR3 DNA sequence: TGCGCCAGCAGCCAAGTCCCTCCCTCGGCGAGCAATGAGCAGTTCTTC.

V and J are TRBV28 and TRBJ1-2; possibly TRBD1 for D (5 bases). V was trimmed by 7 bases and J by 8 bases, leaving 17 bases between them. The CDR3 is 13 amino acids. Per the germline V gene, CDR1 is MDHEN and CDR2 is SYDVKM. The CDR3 is CASMGGVSVGYTF. CDR3 nucleotide sequence: TGTGCCAGCATGGGAGGGGTTTCGGTGGGCTACACCTTC.

The genes are TRBV5-3 and TRBJ1-5; TRBD1 is a possible D gene (6 bases). TRBV5-3 is an open reading frame, and its role is uncertain. Trimming removed 0 bases at V and 3 bases at J, with 13 bases between. This CDR3 is 16 amino acids long. The CDR3 nucleotides read TGTGCCAGAAGCTTGGAATGGGGGCGAAACAATCAGCCCCAGCATTTT. Amino acids: CARSLEWGRNNQPQHF.

This clone was seen a few times. The rearrangement uses TRBV7-2 and TRBJ1-1, with D possibly being TRBD1 (5 bases). Germline CDR1 reads SGHTA; CDR2 reads FQGNSA. The ends were cut back, 2 bases at V and 4 bases at J, with 11 bases in the middle. This CDR3 is built from 14 residues. CDR3 coding DNA: TGTGCCAGCAGCTTACTATATGGGACCACTGAAGCTTTCTTT. Residues: CASSLLYGTTEAFF.

The chain combines TRBV28 with TRBJ2-7; 10 bases are shared with TRBD2. The germline gives CDR1 MDHEN, CDR2 SYDVKM. V lost 6 bases to trimming and J lost 3 bases; unmatched junction nucleotides: 8. This CDR3 is built from 15 residues. CDR3 region: CASSPPGLANYEQYF. The CDR3 DNA sequence: TGTGCCAGCAGCCCCCCGGGACTAGCGAACTACGAGCAGTACTTC.